The 5 T cell receptor beta chains below come from one sample, sequenced in a study of T cell repertoires in cytomegalovirus infection. TCRdb ran MiXCR on the reads and lists one entry per CDR3 protein. Of hundreds of thousands of distinct CDR3 sequences in the sample, 30% to 40% were seen once. Their antigens remain unidentified. Here the sequenced sample was cultured PBMCs, taken from culture after CMV antigen stimulation. These receptors were obtained from a human donor in good health (CMV status not recorded). Some clones in this sample may be carry-over from other donors' samples.

The chain links TRBV7-2 to TRBJ1-1; D gene unclear. Germline CDR1 SGHTA, CDR2 FQGNSA. The CDR3 runs 14 residues. V shed 5 bases and J shed 5 bases, with 15 bases lying between them. The CDR3 loop reads CASSLLGLGTEAFF. The CDR3 DNA follows: TGTGCCAGCAGCCTTCTGGGCTTAGGGACTGAAGCTTTCTTT.

Here the CDR3 reads CASSLASVPGSPLHF. CDR3 coding DNA: TGTGCCAGCAGTTTAGCCTCGGTGCCTGGGTCACCCCTCCACTTT. The chain recombines TRBV12-3 or TRBV12-4 with TRBJ1-6; no reliable D call. CDR3 length equals 15 residues. Trimming pared 0 bases from V and 10 bases from J, leaving 13 bases between.

This clonotype was found a few times. This chain uses TRBV7-2 with TRBJ1-5, with D unclear. This CDR3 contains 15 residues. From germline, CDR1 is SGHTA and CDR2 FQGNSA. The V end was cut by 1 base, the J end by 0 bases, with 7 bases between. The CDR3 coding sequence is TGTGCCAGCAGCTTAGAAGGGAGTAGCAATCAGCCCCAGCATTTT. It specifies CASSLEGSSNQPQHF. Full variable domain (rest looked up from reference TRBV7-2 and TRBJ1-5): GAGVSQSPSNKVTEKGKDVELRCDPISGHTALYWYRQSLGQGLEFLIYFQGNSAPDKSGLPSDRFSAERTGGSVSTLTIQRTQQEDSAVYLCASSLEGSSNQPQHFGDGTRLSIL.

This clonotype occurred a few times. The V call is TRBV7-2, the J call TRBJ1-6, with TRBD1 matching 9 bases. CDR1 and CDR2 from the germline V gene are SGHTA and FQGNSA. CDR3 length equals 15 residues. The ends lost 4 bases at V and 10 bases at J; junction bases unmatched: 8. For the CDR3, the DNA is TGTGCCAGCAGCTCGGGACAGGGAATGGCATCACCCCTCCACTTT. Its translation: CASSSGQGMASPLHF.

This clonotype has a count of ten or more. The chain carries TRBV7-2 and TRBJ2-1; D is tentatively TRBD1 or TRBD2 (5 bases each). The CDR3 loop spans 15 amino acids. Trimming took 5 bases from V and 7 from J, leaving 18 bases between them. Germline V CDR1 and CDR2: SGHTA, FQGNSA. The CDR3 is CASSPRGPTLNEQFF. The CDR3 DNA reads TGTGCCAGCAGCCCCCGGGGCCCGACCTTGAATGAGCAGTTCTTC.